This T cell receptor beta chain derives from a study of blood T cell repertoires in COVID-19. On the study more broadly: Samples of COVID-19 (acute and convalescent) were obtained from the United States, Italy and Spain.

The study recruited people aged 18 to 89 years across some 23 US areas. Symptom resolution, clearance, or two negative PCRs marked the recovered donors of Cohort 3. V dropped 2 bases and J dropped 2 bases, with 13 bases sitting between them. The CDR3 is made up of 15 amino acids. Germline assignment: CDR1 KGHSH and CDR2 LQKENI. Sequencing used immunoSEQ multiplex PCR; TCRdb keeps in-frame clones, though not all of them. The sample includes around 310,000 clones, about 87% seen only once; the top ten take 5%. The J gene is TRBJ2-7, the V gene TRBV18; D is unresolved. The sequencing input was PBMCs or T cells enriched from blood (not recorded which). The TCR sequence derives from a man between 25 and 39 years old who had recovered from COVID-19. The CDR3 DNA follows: TGTGCCAGCTCACCAAATACCCGGTCAACCTACGAGCAGTACTTC. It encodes CASSPNTRSTYEQYF.